These T cell receptor beta chains were read from a single sample in a study of blood T cell repertoires in COVID-19. Sequenced by immunoSEQ multiplex PCR; TCRdb stores in-frame clones only, minus some. Of around 130,000 clones listed, around 80% were seen once; the top ten hold approximately 2%. The sample comprised peripheral blood. These receptor sequences come from a man in his sixties or seventies with acute or convalescent COVID-19. The CDR3 runs from the conserved cysteine through the conserved F or W. The D gene is left open where the match is weak. Not every row has a clone size; where given, it reads once, few, many or a size class.

J gene | clone size | V gene | D gene | CDR3 DNA | CDR3 protein
TRBJ2-7 | - | TRBV27 | TRBD2 | TGTGCCAGCAGTCCCCGGGACTACCTCTCCTACGAGCAGTACTTC | CASSPRDYLSYEQYF
TRBJ2-3 | - | TRBV3-1/TRBV3-2 | - | TGTGCCAGCAGCCGTAAGGGGGGCACAGATACGCAGTATTTT | CASSRKGGTDTQYF
TRBJ2-7 | - | TRBV6-6 | - | TGTGCCAGCAGTTACACCGCAGGGACACCGTACGAGCAGTACTTC | CASSYTAGTPYEQYF
TRBJ1-2 | once | TRBV9 | - | TGTGCCAGCAGCGTAGTGAAGGGGGAAGTCAGTGTTCCTAACTATGGCTACACCTTC | CASSVVKGEVSVPNYGYTF
TRBJ2-3 | few | TRBV5-6 | - | TGTGCCAGCAGCTTAGCAGGGACAGATACGCAGTATTTT | CASSLAGTDTQYF
TRBJ2-7 | - | TRBV2 | - | TGTGCCAGCAGCCCACAGGGTTACGAGCAGTACTTC | CASSPQGYEQYF
TRBJ2-3 | - | TRBV5-1 | TRBD2 | TGCGCCAGCAGCTTGGCCTGGACTAGCGGGGGTCTTAGCACAGATACGCAGTATTTT | CASSLAWTSGGLSTDTQYF
TRBJ2-1 | - | TRBV5-1 | - | TGCGCCAGCAGCTTGGGCGCGGAAAGCTCCTACAATGAGCAGTTCTTC | CASSLGAESSYNEQFF
TRBJ1-1 | - | TRBV7-3 | - | TGTGCCAGCAGCTTAAGCACCGGTGCTGAAGCTTTCTTT | CASSLSTGAEAFF
TRBJ1-3 | - | TRBV5-5 | - | TGTGCCAGCAGCTTGAATAGGGGCTCTGGAAACACCATATATTTT | CASSLNRGSGNTIYF
TRBJ1-4 | once | TRBV6-5 | - | TGTGCCAGCAGCTACATATCAACTAATGAAAAACTGTTTTTT | CASSYISTNEKLFF